This T cell receptor beta chain was recovered during a study of beta chain features in type 1 diabetes. Study observations and caveats: Researchers cautioned that cDNA sequencing could over-represent cells with high TCR expression.

A remark on this clone: Its antigen is not known.

Reverse transcribing all isolated RNA meant expressed TCRB transcripts were sequenced. The assay was immunoSEQ multiplex PCR, and TCRdb's table has in-frame clones only and misses some. The data hold about 210,000 clones, with approximately 11% observed a single time. This CDR3 spans 14 amino acids. After removal of 11 bases from V and 6 bases from J, the junction contained 16 bases not matched to a gene. In germline, CDR1 is MNHEY, CDR2 SMNVEV (reference sequence). Sequenced material: central memory CD4+ T cells from blood. The rearrangement uses TRBV27 and TRBJ2-7; 7 bases agree with TRBD2. The origin of this receptor is a man younger than 35 in good health. CDR3: CAASLRTRSIEQYF. The CDR3 coding sequence is TGTGCCGCCTCCCTACGGACTAGGTCTATCGAGCAGTACTTC.